These 3 T cell receptor beta chains were sequenced from one sample in a study of CD8 T cells in Susac syndrome. Reverse transcription of roughly 0.45 to 1 ug RNA was performed with random hexamers. TCRdb recomputed calls from the immunoSEQ multiplex PCR reads with MiXCR, one row per CDR3 protein. Here the sample spans about 400,000 distinct CDR3 sequences, 85% to 90% being singletons. The source material was CD8+ T cells from PBMCs. These TCRs come from a human donor with multiple sclerosis.

The rearrangement joins TRBV27 to TRBJ2-1; D is perhaps TRBD1 or TRBD2 (5 bases each). The CDR3 runs 14 residues. With 3 bases removed from V and 12 bases from J, the gap between germline ends came to 18 bases. Per the germline V gene, CDR1 is MNHEY and CDR2 is SMNVEV (reference sequence). The CDR3 loop reads CASSFGHHGVGQFF. The CDR3 region has the DNA TGTGCCAGCAGTTTCGGACATCACGGGGTAGGGCAGTTCTTC.

The gene calls are TRBV9 and TRBJ2-7; possible D gene TRBD1, 5 bases. The germline CDR1 and CDR2 sequences are SGDLS and YYNGEE. The CDR3 spans 14 residues. V gave up 0 bases and J gave up 3 bases, with 10 bases separating them. The CDR3 protein is CASSVAVGDYEQYF. In DNA form, the CDR3 reads TGTGCCAGCAGCGTAGCGGTAGGGGACTACGAGCAGTACTTC.

This chain connects TRBV3-1 to TRBJ1-2; D is undetermined. From germline, CDR1 is LGHDT and CDR2 YNNKEL (reference sequence). The CDR3 contains 14 residues. With 1 base removed from V and 2 bases from J, the gap between germline ends came to 8 bases. This CDR3 is CASSQVGNNYGYTF. CDR3 coding DNA: TGTGCCAGCAGCCAAGTGGGCAACAACTATGGCTACACCTTC.